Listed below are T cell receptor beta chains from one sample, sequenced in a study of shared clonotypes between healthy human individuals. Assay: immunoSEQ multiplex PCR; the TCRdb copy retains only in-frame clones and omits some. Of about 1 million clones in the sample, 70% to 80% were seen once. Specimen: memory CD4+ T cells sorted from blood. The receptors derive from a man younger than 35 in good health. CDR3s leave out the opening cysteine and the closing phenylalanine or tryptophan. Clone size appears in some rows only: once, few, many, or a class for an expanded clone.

CDR3 protein: ASSDGGASADTQY; clone size: .; CDR3 length: 13; V gene: TRBV7-9
CDR3 protein: ASSPDSNQPQH; clone size: .; CDR3 length: 11; V gene: TRBV6-6
CDR3 protein: ASSRDTGAEAF; clone size: .; CDR3 length: 11; V gene: TRBV5-4
CDR3 protein: AISEKGAGSGYGYT; clone size: .; CDR3 length: 14; V gene: TRBV10-3
CDR3 protein: ASSLGTSGYEQY; clone size: .; CDR3 length: 12; V gene: TRBV11-2
CDR3 protein: ASNLGDSGNTIY; clone size: .; CDR3 length: 12; V gene: TRBV6-1
CDR3 protein: ASSFRQGYEQY; clone size: .; CDR3 length: 11; V gene: TRBV7-2
CDR3 protein: ASSLQRMNTEAF; clone size: .; CDR3 length: 12; V gene: TRBV5-5
CDR3 protein: ASSLPAGALF; clone size: few; CDR3 length: 10; V gene: TRBV28
CDR3 protein: ASSKRQGTGDTQY; clone size: .; CDR3 length: 13; V gene: TRBV9
CDR3 protein: ASSSRQGWGTEAF; clone size: .; CDR3 length: 13; V gene: TRBV7-2
CDR3 protein: SVGVGYGYT; clone size: few; CDR3 length: 9; V gene: TRBV29-1
CDR3 protein: ASSLQYEQY; clone size: few; CDR3 length: 9; V gene: TRBV11-2
CDR3 protein: ASSLRWESSYEQY; clone size: .; CDR3 length: 13; V gene: TRBV5-6
CDR3 protein: ASSQQGARANEKLF; clone size: .; CDR3 length: 14; V gene: TRBV4-1
CDR3 protein: ASSSMGERGETQY; clone size: .; CDR3 length: 13; V gene: TRBV11-2
CDR3 protein: ASSETGVIQPQH; clone size: .; CDR3 length: 12; V gene: TRBV6-1
CDR3 protein: ASSPTGRSNQPQH; clone size: .; CDR3 length: 13; V gene: TRBV7-2
CDR3 protein: ATSRGVGGRNEKLF; clone size: .; CDR3 length: 14; V gene: TRBV15
CDR3 protein: ASSLVSSGERY; clone size: once; CDR3 length: 11; V gene: TRBV11-1
CDR3 protein: ASSLIGGGAAGELF; clone size: few; CDR3 length: 14; V gene: TRBV11-1
CDR3 protein: ASSPPSGRTNTGELF; clone size: .; CDR3 length: 15; V gene: TRBV4-1
CDR3 protein: ASSLEGGANEKLF; clone size: .; CDR3 length: 13; V gene: TRBV7-9
CDR3 protein: ASSYGTSGIPGELF; clone size: .; CDR3 length: 14; V gene: TRBV7-7
CDR3 protein: AIRETGAGNEQF; clone size: .; CDR3 length: 12; V gene: TRBV10-3
CDR3 protein: ATSRGEEGTQY; clone size: .; CDR3 length: 11; V gene: TRBV15
CDR3 protein: SVVLAGAYNEQF; clone size: .; CDR3 length: 12; V gene: TRBV29-1
CDR3 protein: ASSRVEGAGSYNEQF; clone size: .; CDR3 length: 15; V gene: TRBV4-1
CDR3 protein: ASSLRQGDSYEQY; clone size: .; CDR3 length: 13; V gene: TRBV18
CDR3 protein: ASSYDLGNSPLH; clone size: .; CDR3 length: 12; V gene: TRBV6-5
CDR3 protein: ASAGGMNEQY; clone size: .; CDR3 length: 10; V gene: TRBV7-9
CDR3 protein: ASSARPGLAGLQF; clone size: once; CDR3 length: 13; V gene: TRBV4-2
CDR3 protein: ASSPKGSGMYNEQF; clone size: .; CDR3 length: 14; V gene: TRBV18
CDR3 protein: ASSFSGKTEAF; clone size: once; CDR3 length: 11; V gene: TRBV7-2
CDR3 protein: ASSLLGSNYGYT; clone size: .; CDR3 length: 12; V gene: TRBV7-9
CDR3 protein: ASSTGLPNTGELF; clone size: .; CDR3 length: 13; V gene: TRBV4-3
CDR3 protein: AWSVGLAQSPLH; clone size: few; CDR3 length: 12; V gene: TRBV30
CDR3 protein: ASSIAREETQY; clone size: .; CDR3 length: 11; V gene: TRBV19
CDR3 protein: ATGGSSNKETQY; clone size: few; CDR3 length: 12; V gene: TRBV2
CDR3 protein: ASSEGTGGTAQH; clone size: .; CDR3 length: 12; V gene: TRBV10-2
CDR3 protein: ASRATGGLNQPQH; clone size: .; CDR3 length: 13; V gene: TRBV6-1
CDR3 protein: ASRGSSWGTANTGELF; clone size: .; CDR3 length: 16; V gene: TRBV28
CDR3 protein: ASSLASTGKNEKAF; clone size: .; CDR3 length: 14; V gene: TRBV7-9
CDR3 protein: ANAPGTGDYGYT; clone size: .; CDR3 length: 12; V gene: TRBV10-3
CDR3 protein: ASSLGHTRNEQF; clone size: .; CDR3 length: 12; V gene: TRBV13
CDR3 protein: ASSQVSTAVGTQY; clone size: once; CDR3 length: 13; V gene: TRBV4-1